A selection of T cell receptor beta chains follows, all from one sample in a study of T cells in localized non-small cell lung cancer. Assay: immunoSEQ multiplex PCR; the TCRdb copy retains only in-frame clones and omits some. The profile covers roughly 21,000 clones, with approximately 88% appearing a single time and just under 30% taken by the ten largest. The source was peripheral blood mononuclear cells, collected before any cancer treatment. These receptors were collected from a male donor aged 60 or older with stage II lung adenocarcinoma. The CDR3 runs from the conserved cysteine through the conserved F or W. Fields, in order: D gene, V gene, clone size, J gene, CDR3 protein, CDR3 DNA. D genes are given only for firm matches. Clone size appears in some rows only: once, few, many, or a class for an expanded clone.

d_call: NA; v_call: TRBV19; clone_size: NA; j_call: TRBJ2-1; cdr3_aa: CASSWTYNEQFF; cdr3_nt: TGTGCCAGTAGTTGGACTTACAATGAGCAGTTCTTC
d_call: NA; v_call: TRBV9; clone_size: NA; j_call: TRBJ2-7; cdr3_aa: CASSTGTRSFEQYF; cdr3_nt: TGTGCCAGCAGCACCGGAACTAGGTCCTTCGAGCAGTACTTC
d_call: NA; v_call: TRBV21-1; clone_size: NA; j_call: TRBJ1-1; cdr3_aa: CASSKAIPDRGPTEAFF; cdr3_nt: TGTGCCAGCAGCAAAGCCATACCTGACAGGGGGCCAACTGAAGCTTTCTTT
d_call: NA; v_call: TRBV28; clone_size: NA; j_call: TRBJ2-2; cdr3_aa: CASSHPVPRGTGELFF; cdr3_nt: TGTGCCAGCAGCCATCCGGTTCCTCGGGGCACCGGGGAGCTGTTTTTT
d_call: NA; v_call: TRBV5-1; clone_size: few; j_call: TRBJ1-3; cdr3_aa: CASSLEEGTTIYF; cdr3_nt: TGCGCCAGCAGCTTGGAGGAGGGTACCACCATATATTTT
d_call: NA; v_call: TRBV19; clone_size: once; j_call: TRBJ1-1; cdr3_aa: CASSDPGRLNTEAFF; cdr3_nt: TGTGCCAGTAGCGATCCCGGACGGTTGAACACTGAAGCTTTCTTT
d_call: NA; v_call: TRBV5-1; clone_size: few; j_call: TRBJ2-3; cdr3_aa: CASSLGFGGQTDTQYF; cdr3_nt: TGCGCCAGCAGCTTAGGGTTCGGGGGGCAGACAGATACGCAGTATTTT
d_call: TRBD1; v_call: TRBV7-8; clone_size: once; j_call: TRBJ1-2; cdr3_aa: CASSSRTGVPLNYGYTF; cdr3_nt: TGTGCCAGCAGCTCTCGGACAGGAGTTCCTCTGAACTATGGCTACACCTTC
d_call: TRBD1; v_call: TRBV6-1; clone_size: NA; j_call: TRBJ2-7; cdr3_aa: CASSAGTGDYEQYF; cdr3_nt: TGTGCCAGCAGTGCCGGGACAGGAGACTACGAGCAGTACTTC
d_call: NA; v_call: TRBV20-1; clone_size: NA; j_call: TRBJ2-1; cdr3_aa: CSARRREQFF; cdr3_nt: TGCAGTGCTAGGCGGCGGGAGCAGTTCTTC
d_call: NA; v_call: TRBV11-2; clone_size: NA; j_call: TRBJ2-7; cdr3_aa: CASSPGGLQHF; cdr3_nt: TGTGCCAGCAGCCCCGGGGGACTCCAACACTTC
d_call: NA; v_call: TRBV7-9; clone_size: NA; j_call: TRBJ2-1; cdr3_aa: CASSFTELGVNEQFF; cdr3_nt: TGTGCCAGCAGCTTCACAGAGCTGGGGGTGAATGAGCAGTTCTTC
d_call: NA; v_call: TRBV19; clone_size: few; j_call: TRBJ2-1; cdr3_aa: CASSIVHYNEQFF; cdr3_nt: TGTGCCAGTAGTATAGTCCATTACAATGAGCAGTTCTTC
d_call: NA; v_call: TRBV11-2; clone_size: NA; j_call: TRBJ2-3; cdr3_aa: CASSFRRSTDTQYF; cdr3_nt: TGTGCCAGCAGCTTTAGACGGTCCACAGATACGCAGTATTTT
d_call: NA; v_call: TRBV14; clone_size: NA; j_call: TRBJ2-1; cdr3_aa: CASSQLAGGPNEQFF; cdr3_nt: TGTGCCAGCAGCCAACTAGCTGGGGGCCCGAATGAGCAGTTCTTC